A selection of T cell receptor beta chains follows, all from one sample in a study of blood T cell repertoires in COVID-19. The assay was immunoSEQ multiplex PCR, and TCRdb's table has in-frame clones only and misses some. The table records about 170,000 clones, 84% of them present only once. The sample was peripheral blood. The origin of the receptors is a man aged 35-49 years who had recovered from COVID-19. The CDR3 runs from the conserved cysteine through the conserved F or W. D genes are given only for firm matches. Only part of the rows carry a size: once, few, many, or a class if the clone is expanded.

TGTGCCACCAGTGGTGGACCCGACAGCTCCTACAATGAGCAGTTCTTC	CATSGGPDSSYNEQFF	NA	TRBJ2-1	TRBV24-1	NA
TGTGCCACCAGTGACCCTCAAGCGGGGAGCACAGATACGCAGTATTTT	CATSDPQAGSTDTQYF	TRBD2	TRBJ2-3	TRBV24-1	NA
TGTGCCAGCAGCTCGTACGGGGTCGAAAAACTGTTTTTT	CASSSYGVEKLFF	NA	TRBJ1-4	TRBV7-3	once
TGTGCCAGTAGTGGACAGGTTAGCAATCAGCCCCAGCATTTT	CASSGQVSNQPQHF	TRBD1	TRBJ1-5	TRBV19	few
TGTGCCAGCAAGGGACAGAACAGATACGAGCAGTACTTC	CASKGQNRYEQYF	TRBD1	TRBJ2-7	TRBV28	NA
TGTGCCAGCAGTTACATACAGGGGCGACAGCCCCAGCATTTT	CASSYIQGRQPQHF	TRBD1	TRBJ1-5	TRBV6-5	NA
TGCGCCAGCAGCCCAAGGACAGGGCGGAATGAAAAACTGTTTTTT	CASSPRTGRNEKLFF	TRBD1	TRBJ1-4	TRBV4-1	NA
TGTGCCAGCAGCTTTGGGACCTGGGGAGGGCTGCTCTTC	CASSFGTWGGLLF	TRBD2	TRBJ2-1	TRBV5-6	NA
TGTGCCAGCAGCTTAAGCCTGACAGGGGAAGGCTACACCTTC	CASSLSLTGEGYTF	TRBD1	TRBJ1-2	TRBV7-9	NA
TGTGCCAGCAGTTACCTGGCTAGCGGGGATAATGATGAGCAGTTCTTC	CASSYLASGDNDEQFF	TRBD2	TRBJ2-1	TRBV6-5	NA
TGTGCCAGCAGTTTACGGGACAGGGCGCAAGAGACCCAGTACTTC	CASSLRDRAQETQYF	TRBD1	TRBJ2-5	TRBV28	NA
TGTGCCAGCAGCCGCATACTAAGGACAGGGGGCTTGGAGACCCAGTACTTC	CASSRILRTGGLETQYF	TRBD1	TRBJ2-5	TRBV11-3	NA
TGTGCCTGGGGTCCGGGACTAGGGACCTACGAGCAGTACTTC	CAWGPGLGTYEQYF	TRBD2	TRBJ2-7	TRBV30	NA
TGTGCCTGGAGTGGAGTGGCCAACGTCCTGACTTTC	CAWSGVANVLTF	NA	TRBJ2-6	TRBV30	NA
TGTGCCAGCGCAGACAGCTCCTACAATGAGCAGTTCTTC	CASADSSYNEQFF	NA	TRBJ2-1	TRBV28	NA
TGTGCCAGCAGCTACAGGGGTCAGCCCCAGCATTTT	CASSYRGQPQHF	TRBD1	TRBJ1-5	TRBV7-8	many
TGTGCCAGCAGCTCCACTCAAGATGGCTACACCTTC	CASSSTQDGYTF	NA	TRBJ1-2	TRBV27	NA
TGTGCCAGCAGTTACGGGGGAGGAGGCCAAGAGACCCAGTACTTC	CASSYGGGGQETQYF	NA	TRBJ2-5	TRBV6-5	NA
TGTGCCAGCAGCTTATTTCCACAGGGGGTCGACGAGCAGTACTTC	CASSLFPQGVDEQYF	TRBD1	TRBJ2-7	TRBV5-4	NA
TGCGCCAGCAGTCTTGGGGGCAACGGGGAGCTGTTTTTT	CASSLGGNGELFF	NA	TRBJ2-2	TRBV23-1	NA
TGCGCCAGCAGCCGGACAGCTTCGAACACTGAAGCTTTCTTT	CASSRTASNTEAFF	NA	TRBJ1-1	TRBV5-1	NA
TGTGCCAGCAGCCCACTAGCGGGAGGGACCGGGGAGCTGTTTTTT	CASSPLAGGTGELFF	TRBD2	TRBJ2-2	TRBV6-5	NA
TGTGCCATCAGTAATACCGGGACACAGTATGGCTACACCTTC	CAISNTGTQYGYTF	NA	TRBJ1-2	TRBV10-3	NA
TGTGCCAGCAGCTTTGCTAGCGGGGGTGCAGATACGCAGTATTTT	CASSFASGGADTQYF	TRBD2	TRBJ2-3	TRBV11-2	NA
TGTGCCAGCAGCTTTATGGGCCCAGGTGGTTCACCCCTCCACTTT	CASSFMGPGGSPLHF	NA	TRBJ1-6	TRBV5-4	NA
TGTGCCAGCAGCCAAGAGGGTGCTAGCGGCTACACCTTC	CASSQEGASGYTF	NA	TRBJ1-2	TRBV3-1/TRBV3-2	NA
TGTGCCAGCAGCTTAGGACTAGCGGGGCAGAGCTCCTACAATGAGCAGTTCTTC	CASSLGLAGQSSYNEQFF	TRBD2	TRBJ2-1	TRBV7-2	NA
TGTGCCAGCAGCTTAAGGGACAGGGTGGGTTACAATGAGCAGTTCTTC	CASSLRDRVGYNEQFF	TRBD1	TRBJ2-1	TRBV7-2	once